The entry below describes one T cell receptor (beta chain). Followed longitudinally, the Seattle patients had been enrolled during active infection. Germline values: CDR1 SQVTM, CDR2 ANQGSEA. The CDR3 has 11 amino acids. The ends were cut back, 8 bases at V and 4 bases at J, with 12 bases in the middle. Generated by immunoSEQ multiplex PCR, the TCRdb table keeps only in-frame clones and is missing some. The sample yields hundreds of thousands of clones, 75% to 90% seen once. This sample stems from a study of blood T cell repertoires in COVID-19. The gene calls are TRBV29-1 and TRBJ2-7; D remains unclear. The sequenced sample was peripheral blood. The receptor was isolated from a woman between 70 and 85 years old with COVID-19, enrolled during active disease. The CDR3: CSYSVTYEQYF. The CDR3 nucleotides read TGCAGCTACTCGGTTACGTACGAGCAGTACTTC.